This is a list of T cell receptor beta chains from one sample in a study of T cells in Graves' hyperthyroidism and ophthalmopathy. In TCRdb, the multiplex PCR reads were re-called with MiXCR into one record per CDR3 protein. The repertoire holds about 640,000 distinct CDR3 sequences, less than 25% seen once, with over 30% in the top ten. Sequencing used blood. Receptors were obtained from a man aged 25 to 40 with Graves' ophthalmopathy. CDR3s include the opening cysteine and the closing phenylalanine or tryptophan. D genes are given only for firm matches. Expanded clones are given a class, and other clones once, few, many or no size at all.

j_call clone_size d_call v_call cdr3_nt cdr3_aa
TRBJ2-7 few TRBD1 TRBV10-3 TGTGCCATCAGGACAGGGAGTGAGCAGTACTTC CAIRTGSEQYF
TRBJ2-3 few - TRBV25-1 TGTGCCAGCAGTACGCCGGCGTCCTACGTGCAGTATTTT CASSTPASYVQYF
TRBJ2-6 few - TRBV4-3 TGCGCCAGCAGCCAAGCCCGTACTTGGGGGGCCAACGTCCTGACTTTC CASSQARTWGANVLTF
TRBJ2-5 few TRBD1 TRBV20-1 TGCAGTGCTAAACAACGACAGGGGGCCAGAGAGACCCAGTACTTC CSAKQRQGARETQYF
TRBJ2-1 - TRBD2 TRBV11-2 TGTGCCAGCAGCCAAGGACTAGCGGGGGGGTATGAGCAGTTCTTC CASSQGLAGGYEQFF
TRBJ2-7 - TRBD2 TRBV3-1 TGTGCCAGCAGCGACAGCGGGAGGGCCTACGAGCAGTACTTC CASSDSGRAYEQYF
TRBJ2-3 few - TRBV9 TGTGCCAGCAGCGTAGCTCTCGGGTCTGAGTTTCAGTATTTT CASSVALGSEFQYF
TRBJ2-1 few TRBD2 TRBV27 TGTGCCAGCAGTTTGGCCAGCGGGAGGTTTGGTAATGAGCAGTTCTTC CASSLASGRFGNEQFF
TRBJ2-1 many TRBD2 TRBV2 TGTGCCAGCAGCCTAGGGGGGACTAGCGGGAGTTGGGCCAATGAGCAGTTCTTC CASSLGGTSGSWANEQFF
TRBJ1-5 few TRBD1 TRBV7-9 TGTGCCAGCAGCCCAACGGGACAGGGGGTCAATCAGCCCCAGCATTTT CASSPTGQGVNQPQHF
TRBJ1-5 - - TRBV19 TGTGCCAGTAGGTATCGGGTTTATAGCAATCAGCCCCAGCATTTT CASRYRVYSNQPQHF
TRBJ1-3 few - TRBV20-1 TGCAGTGCTAGATCTGCAGAACAGAGCTCTGGAAACACCATATATTTT CSARSAEQSSGNTIYF
TRBJ2-1 many - TRBV24-1 TGTGCCACCAGTGACCCGATAAGACAGAGAAACCACAATGAGCAGTTCTTC CATSDPIRQRNHNEQFF
TRBJ2-7 - - TRBV20-1 TGCAGTGTTCCCGATACAGGGCCCTACGAGCAGTACTTC CSVPDTGPYEQYF
TRBJ2-1 many - TRBV2 TGTGCCAGCAGTGCGGGAAGGTGGGCTGAGCAGTTCTTC CASSAGRWAEQFF
TRBJ1-5 - - TRBV30 TGTGCCTGGAGTCTGAGTCGGACCAGCCGGGGTGAGGCTCAGCCCCAGCATTTT CAWSLSRTSRGEAQPQHF
TRBJ2-7 once - TRBV20-1 TGCAGTGCTAGAGATGGGTCGGGGAACTACGAGCAGTACTTC CSARDGSGNYEQYF
TRBJ2-3 few - TRBV9 TGTGCCAGCAGCGTAGGGGGAATTTCGACAGATACGCAGTATTTT CASSVGGISTDTQYF
TRBJ2-3 few - TRBV7-9 TGTGCCAGCAGCACTACCCCGGATACGCAGTATTTT CASSTTPDTQYF
TRBJ2-1 few TRBD2 TRBV3-1 TGTGCCAGCAGCGGGACTAGCTCCAATGAGCAGTTCTTC CASSGTSSNEQFF
TRBJ2-7 - TRBD2 TRBV11-2 TGTGCCAGCAGCCCCACGGGACTAGCGGGAAGCGAGCAGTACTTC CASSPTGLAGSEQYF
TRBJ2-7 few - TRBV29-1 TGCAGCGCCTTAAGTGACAGCTACGAGCAGTACTTC CSALSDSYEQYF
TRBJ1-2 few TRBD1 TRBV27 TGTGCCACCTTACCCAGGGGGCTTAAGGATGGCTACACCTTC CATLPRGLKDGYTF
TRBJ1-1 many - TRBV18 TGTGCCAGCTCACCACGCCGACCCGGGTGGGGGACTGAAGCTTTCTTT CASSPRRPGWGTEAFF
TRBJ1-5 - - TRBV11-3 TGTGCCAGCAGCTTTTCCAGAACCCGGGCCCCCATAAGCAATCAGCCCCAGCATTTT CASSFSRTRAPISNQPQHF
TRBJ1-2 many - TRBV5-1 TGCGCCAGCAGCTTGGAGGGCAGGGGAGATGATGGCTACACCTTC CASSLEGRGDDGYTF
TRBJ2-1 few TRBD2 TRBV14 TGTGCCAGCAGCCGGGCAGGACTAGCGGACAATGAGCAGTTCTTC CASSRAGLADNEQFF
TRBJ2-7 few TRBD2 TRBV6-1 TGTGCCAGCAGGCAGACTAGCGGGAGTTCGTACGAGCAGTACTTC CASRQTSGSSYEQYF
TRBJ1-2 many - TRBV9 TGTGCCAGCAGCGTAGAAGGGGGACACTATGGCTACACCTTC CASSVEGGHYGYTF
TRBJ2-1 few TRBD2 TRBV14 TGCGCCTCGGGAGGGTGGAATGAGCAGTTCTTC CASGGWNEQFF